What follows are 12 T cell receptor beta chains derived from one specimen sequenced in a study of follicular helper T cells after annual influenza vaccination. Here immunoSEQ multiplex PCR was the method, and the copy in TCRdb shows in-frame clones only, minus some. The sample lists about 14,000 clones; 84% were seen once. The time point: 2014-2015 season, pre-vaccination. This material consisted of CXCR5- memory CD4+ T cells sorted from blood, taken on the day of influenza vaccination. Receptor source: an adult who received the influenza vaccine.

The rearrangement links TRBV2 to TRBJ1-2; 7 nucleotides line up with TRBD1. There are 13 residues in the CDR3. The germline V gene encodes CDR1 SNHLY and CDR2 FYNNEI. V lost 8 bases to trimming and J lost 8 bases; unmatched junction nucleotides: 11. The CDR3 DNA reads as TGTGCCAGCCAGGGGGTTTTTTTGCGAGGCTACACCTTC. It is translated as CASQGVFLRGYTF.

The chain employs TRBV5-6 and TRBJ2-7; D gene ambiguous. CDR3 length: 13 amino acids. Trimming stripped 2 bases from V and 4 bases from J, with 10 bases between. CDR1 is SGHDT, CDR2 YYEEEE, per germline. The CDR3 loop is CASSFGSLYEQYF. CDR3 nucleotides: TGTGCCAGCAGCTTCGGGTCTTTATACGAGCAGTACTTC.

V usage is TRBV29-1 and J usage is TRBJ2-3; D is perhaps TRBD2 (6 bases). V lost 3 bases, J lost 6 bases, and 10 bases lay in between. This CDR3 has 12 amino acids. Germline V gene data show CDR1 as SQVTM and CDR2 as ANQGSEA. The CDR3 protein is CSVDSGADTQYF. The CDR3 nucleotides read TGCAGCGTTGATAGCGGCGCGGATACGCAGTATTTT.

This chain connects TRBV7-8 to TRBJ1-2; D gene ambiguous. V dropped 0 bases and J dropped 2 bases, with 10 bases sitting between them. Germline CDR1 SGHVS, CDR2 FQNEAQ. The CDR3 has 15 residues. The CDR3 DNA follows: TGTGCCAGCAGCTTAGCGAGAGGGATCAACTATGGCTACACCTTC. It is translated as CASSLARGINYGYTF.

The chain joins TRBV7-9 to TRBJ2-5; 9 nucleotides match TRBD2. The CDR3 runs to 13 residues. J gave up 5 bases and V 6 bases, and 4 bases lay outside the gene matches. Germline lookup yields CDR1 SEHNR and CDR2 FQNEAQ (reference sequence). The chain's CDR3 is CASSGLASETQYF. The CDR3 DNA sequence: TGTGCCAGCAGTGGACTAGCGTCTGAGACCCAGTACTTC. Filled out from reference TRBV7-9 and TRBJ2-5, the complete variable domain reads DTGVSQNPRHKITKRGQNVTFRCDPISEHNRLYWYRQTLGQGPEFLTYFQNEAQLEKSRLLSDRFSAERPKGSFSTLEIQRTEQGDSAMYLCASSGLASETQYFGPGTRLLVL.

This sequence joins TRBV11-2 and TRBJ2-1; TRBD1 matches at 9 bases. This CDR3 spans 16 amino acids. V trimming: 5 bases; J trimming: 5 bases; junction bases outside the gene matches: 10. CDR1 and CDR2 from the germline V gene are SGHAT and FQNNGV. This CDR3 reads CASSNGRDRVDNEQFF. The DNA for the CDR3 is TGTGCCAGCAGCAACGGCCGGGACAGGGTCGACAATGAGCAGTTCTTC.

The CDR3 DNA sequence: TGTGCCAGCAGCTATGGGACAGGGGTATCGAATGAGCAGTTCTTC. Its protein product is CASSYGTGVSNEQFF. The rearrangement uses TRBV7-6 and TRBJ2-1; 10 bases align to TRBD1. The CDR3 spans 15 residues. Germline loops: CDR1 SGHVS, CDR2 FNYEAQ. Trimming removed 4 bases from V and 7 bases from J; junction bases left unmatched: 7. The full variable domain, in which reference TRBV7-6 and TRBJ2-1 provide the parts outside the CDR3, is GAGVSQSPRYKVTKRGQDVALRCDPISGHVSLYWYRQALGQGPEFLTYFNYEAQQDKSGLPNDRFSAERPEGSISTLTIQRTEQRDSAMYRCASSYGTGVSNEQFFGPGTRLTVL.

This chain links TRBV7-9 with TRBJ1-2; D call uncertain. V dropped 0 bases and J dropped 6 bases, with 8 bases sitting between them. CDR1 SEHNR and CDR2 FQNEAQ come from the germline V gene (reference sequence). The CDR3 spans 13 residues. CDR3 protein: CASSLAPGDGYTF. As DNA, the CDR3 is TGTGCCAGCAGCTTAGCGCCGGGAGATGGCTACACCTTC.

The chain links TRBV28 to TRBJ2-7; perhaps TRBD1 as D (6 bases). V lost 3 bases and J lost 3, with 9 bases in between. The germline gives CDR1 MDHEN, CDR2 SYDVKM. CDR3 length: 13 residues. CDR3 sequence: CASSFGQIYEQYF. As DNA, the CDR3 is TGTGCCAGCAGTTTTGGACAGATCTACGAGCAGTACTTC.

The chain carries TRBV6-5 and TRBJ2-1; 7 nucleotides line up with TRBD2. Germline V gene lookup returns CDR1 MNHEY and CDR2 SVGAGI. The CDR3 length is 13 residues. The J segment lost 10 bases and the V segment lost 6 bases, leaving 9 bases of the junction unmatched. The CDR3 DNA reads TGTGCCAGCAGATCACTAGCGCCTCTGGAGCAGTTCTTC. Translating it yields CASRSLAPLEQFF.

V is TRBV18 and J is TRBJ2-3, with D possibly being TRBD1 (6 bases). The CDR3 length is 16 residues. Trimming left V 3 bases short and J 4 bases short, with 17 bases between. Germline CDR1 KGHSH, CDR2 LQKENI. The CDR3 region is CASSPLAGGSADTQYF. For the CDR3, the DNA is TGTGCCAGCTCACCGCTAGCTGGGGGCTCCGCAGATACGCAGTATTTT.

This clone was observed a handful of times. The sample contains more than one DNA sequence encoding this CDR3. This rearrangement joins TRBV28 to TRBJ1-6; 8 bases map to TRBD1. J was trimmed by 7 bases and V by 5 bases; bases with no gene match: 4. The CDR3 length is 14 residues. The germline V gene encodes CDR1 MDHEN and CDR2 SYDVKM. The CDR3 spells CASSPRGRNSPLHF. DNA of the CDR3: TGTGCCAGCAGTCCCAGGGGGCGGAATTCACCCCTCCACTTT.